What follows describes a single TCR beta chain. Data came from immunoSEQ multiplex PCR; TCRdb stores just in-frame clones and leaves some out. The data contain about 330,000 clones, roughly 88% of them singletons. The length of the CDR3 is 16 residues. V was clipped by 3 bases and J by 6 bases; unmatched bases: 6. Germline values: CDR1 ENHRY, CDR2 SYGVKD. This specimen comes from a study of blood T cell repertoires in COVID-19. The rearrangement links TRBV10-3 to TRBJ1-5; 12 bases agree with TRBD1. The sample comprised peripheral blood. The receptor comes from a woman aged 45-60 years with active or convalescent COVID-19. CDR3 coding DNA: TGTGCCATCAGTGATCCCGGGACAGGGGGCCGTCAGCCCCAGCATTTT. This translates into CAISDPGTGGRQPQHF.